The 3 T cell receptor beta chains below were found in one sample sequenced in a study of control samples from healthy donors and cancer patients. TCRdb keeps only in-frame clones here, not all; method: immunoSEQ multiplex PCR. Here the sample spans 100,000 to 120,000 clones, approximately 90% being singletons. The sample was PBMCs. These TCRs come from a woman aged 55 to 70 with lung cancer.

CDR3 nucleotides: TGCGCCAGCAGCCTGGGACAGGGAAAAAGAAACACCATATATTTT. This gives the protein CASSLGQGKRNTIYF. This chain links TRBV5-1 with TRBJ1-3; TRBD1 aligns across 9 bases. The CDR3 runs to 15 residues. In germline, CDR1 is SGHRS, CDR2 YFSETQ. V was pared by 4 bases and J by 5 bases, with 7 bases of the junction left unmatched.

J is TRBJ2-1 and V is TRBV6-6; 9 nucleotides align to TRBD2. The J segment lost 2 bases and the V segment lost 8 bases, leaving 4 bases of the junction unmatched. This CDR3 spans 14 amino acids. From germline, CDR1 is MNHNY and CDR2 SVGAGI (reference sequence). CDR3 protein: CASLASGTYNEQFF. In nucleotides, the CDR3 is TGTGCCAGCTTGGCTAGCGGGACCTACAATGAGCAGTTCTTC.

This chain joins TRBV19 and TRBJ2-7; D not certain. Trimming left V 4 bases short and J 7 bases short, with 17 bases between. The germline V gene has CDR1 LNHDA and CDR2 SQIVND (reference sequence). CDR3 length: 14 residues. This chain's CDR3 is CASSKDQQLREQYF. The CDR3 bases are TGTGCCAGTAGTAAAGACCAACAGCTGCGGGAGCAGTACTTC.